Sequencing of this TCR beta chain was carried out in a study of cytomegalovirus exposure and HLA in healthy donors. Germline V gene data show CDR1 as GTSNPN and CDR2 as SVGIG (reference sequence). Trimming took off 0 bases at V and 5 bases at J, with 4 bases between the two ends. The CDR3 loop spans 11 amino acids. Study-wide findings and caveats: Available immune exposure information was restricted to CMV serostatus only. Exclusion as indistinguishable affected some V segments, including TRBV6-2 and TRBV6-3. In an earlier analysis, most TCR beta V segments were productive about 87% or about 30% of the time. Overall, about 160 TCR beta chains were annotated as cytomegalovirus-associated.

Both 60 Vbeta primers and 13 Jbeta primers went into the PCR. Here immunoSEQ multiplex PCR was the method, and the copy in TCRdb shows in-frame clones only, minus some. Of roughly 160,000 clones in the sample, around four fifths were seen once. In this sample, this clone turned up once. Its matching antigen is unknown. The TCR sequence derives from a man aged 25 to 40 in good health and CMV-seronegative. The chain recombines TRBV30 with TRBJ2-5, with D hard to call. Sample: PBMCs. The CDR3 DNA reads as TGTGCCTGGAGTGTACGGGAGACCCAGTACTTC. It translates to CAWSVRETQYF.